This is a list of T cell receptor beta chains from one sample in a study of T cell responses to AZD1222 COVID-19 vaccine. Sequenced by immunoSEQ multiplex PCR; TCRdb stores in-frame clones only, minus some. The sample shows roughly 150,000 clones, 80% to 90% of them seen only once. Sample: peripheral blood, taken on day 0 of AZD1222 vaccination. The receptors derive from an adult in good health. Each CDR3 is given with its conserved first and last residue. D genes are given only for firm matches. Clone size is stated in some rows and not others, as once, few, many or a class when expanded.

NA	TRBV3-1/TRBV3-2	NA	TRBJ1-5	CASSQADQPQHF	TGTGCCAGCAGCCAAGCGGACCAGCCCCAGCATTTT
TRBD2	TRBV13	once	TRBJ2-1	CASSLSGRTIFEQFF	TGTGCCAGCAGCTTAAGCGGGAGGACTATCTTCGAGCAGTTCTTC
NA	TRBV4-1	NA	TRBJ1-1	CASSLFSGNTEAFF	TGCGCCAGCAGCCTGTTCTCGGGGAACACTGAAGCTTTCTTT
NA	TRBV6-4	NA	TRBJ1-2	CASSDSTISGGYTF	TGTGCCAGCAGTGACTCGACAATTTCTGGCGGCTACACCTTC
NA	TRBV9	NA	TRBJ1-2	CASSPGIALDYGYTF	TGTGCCAGCAGCCCCGGGATCGCTCTAGACTATGGCTACACCTTC
NA	TRBV12-2	NA	TRBJ1-1	CASRLPGQGIRTEAFF	TGTGCAAGTCGCCTACCGGGACAGGGAATTCGGACTGAAGCTTTCTTT
TRBD1	TRBV24-1	NA	TRBJ1-1	CATGTANTEAFF	TGTGCCACCGGGACAGCGAACACTGAAGCTTTCTTT
NA	TRBV2	NA	TRBJ2-7	CASTSKGLGEQYF	TGTGCCAGCACATCGAAGGGTTTGGGTGAGCAGTACTTC
NA	TRBV5-5	NA	TRBJ2-7	CASSLYVYYEQYF	TGTGCCAGCAGCTTGTACGTTTACTACGAGCAGTACTTC
NA	TRBV6-4	once	TRBJ2-1	CASSDVNRNNEQFF	TGTGCCAGCAGTGACGTAAACAGAAACAATGAGCAGTTCTTC
NA	TRBV29-1	NA	TRBJ2-1	CSVASPEQFF	TGCAGCGTGGCGTCTCCAGAGCAGTTCTTC
TRBD2	TRBV4-1	NA	TRBJ2-1	CASRKSGVYGDEQFF	TGCGCCAGCAGGAAGAGCGGGGTGTATGGGGATGAGCAGTTCTTC
NA	TRBV19	NA	TRBJ1-3	CATGPFSGNTIYF	TGTGCCACCGGGCCTTTCTCTGGAAACACCATATATTTT
NA	TRBV6-1	NA	TRBJ1-5	CASSASSGDGYQPQHF	TGTGCCAGCAGTGCTTCGAGTGGGGATGGGTATCAGCCCCAGCATTTT
NA	TRBV5-1	NA	TRBJ1-1	CASSLDGMNTEAFF	TGCGCCAGCAGCTTGGACGGAATGAACACTGAAGCTTTCTTT
TRBD1	TRBV18	NA	TRBJ1-1	CASSPLETGGNTEAFF	TGTGCCAGCTCACCCCTCGAGACAGGGGGCAATACTGAAGCTTTCTTT
TRBD2	TRBV3-1/TRBV3-2	NA	TRBJ2-5	CASSQGLERETQYF	TGTGCCAGCAGCCAGGGACTAGAGAGGGAGACCCAGTACTTC
NA	TRBV6-5	NA	TRBJ1-1	CASSSRQHLNTEAFF	TGTGCCAGCAGCTCACGACAGCACCTGAACACTGAAGCTTTCTTT
NA	TRBV2	NA	TRBJ1-1	CASSVLLLNTEAFF	TGTGCCAGCAGTGTGTTGTTGTTGAACACTGAAGCTTTCTTT
NA	TRBV19	NA	TRBJ1-5	CASSIVRGDLRGQPQHF	TGTGCCAGTAGTATAGTAAGAGGGGACCTCCGGGGTCAGCCCCAGCATTTT
TRBD1	TRBV19	NA	TRBJ1-1	CASSPLKSLGQGNTEAFF	TGTGCCAGTAGTCCCCTTAAATCTTTAGGACAGGGTAACACTGAAGCTTTCTTT
NA	TRBV3-1/TRBV3-2	NA	TRBJ1-1	CASSIGGVQWGTEAFF	TGTGCCAGCAGCATCGGCGGGGTTCAGTGGGGCACTGAAGCTTTCTTT
TRBD1	TRBV18	NA	TRBJ1-2	CASSPGQEYGYTF	TGTGCCAGCTCACCGGGACAGGAGTATGGCTACACCTTC
TRBD2	TRBV9	NA	TRBJ2-2	CASSVGLAGTTGELFF	TGTGCCAGCAGCGTTGGACTAGCGGGGACCACCGGGGAGCTGTTTTTT
NA	TRBV5-4	NA	TRBJ1-6	CASSLKGQLNNSPLHF	TGTGCCAGCAGCTTGAAGGGACAACTGAATAATTCACCCCTCCACTTT
NA	TRBV30	few	TRBJ2-2	CAWITSEAGELFF	TGTGCCTGGATAACTAGTGAGGCCGGGGAGCTGTTTTTT
NA	TRBV3-1/TRBV3-2	NA	TRBJ1-6	CASSQERVSYNSPLHF	TGTGCCAGCAGCCAAGAACGGGTCTCCTATAATTCACCCCTCCACTTT
NA	TRBV7-8	once	TRBJ1-3	CASSLAGVAGNTIYF	TGTGCCAGCAGCTTAGCGGGGGTCGCAGGAAACACCATATATTTT
NA	TRBV24-1	NA	TRBJ1-2	CATSDSHTNYGYTF	TGTGCCACCAGTGATTCCCATACGAACTATGGCTACACCTTC
NA	TRBV5-1	NA	TRBJ1-1	CASTSGAGVHTEAFF	TGCGCCAGCACCTCCGGGGCCGGGGTCCACACTGAAGCTTTCTTT
NA	TRBV5-1	many	TRBJ1-2	CASSLAIASLYGYTF	TGCGCCAGCAGCTTGGCCATTGCGTCACTCTATGGCTACACCTTC
NA	TRBV28	once	TRBJ1-5	CASSLLGKQPQHF	TGTGCCAGCAGTTTACTGGGAAAGCAGCCCCAGCATTTT
NA	TRBV28	NA	TRBJ1-6	CASTQEGGPNSPLHF	TGTGCCAGCACCCAAGAGGGGGGCCCCAATTCACCCCTCCACTTT
NA	TRBV19	NA	TRBJ2-2	CASSPPVAGVLSGELFF	TGTGCCAGTAGTCCCCCGGTCGCAGGGGTTCTGAGCGGGGAGCTGTTTTTT
TRBD1	TRBV19	NA	TRBJ1-2	CASSITRGLWDGYTF	TGTGCCAGTAGTATTACCAGGGGGCTATGGGATGGCTACACCTTC
TRBD2	TRBV27	once	TRBJ2-2	CASSLGGAGELFF	TGTGCCAGCAGTTTAGGGGGGGCCGGGGAGCTGTTTTTT
NA	TRBV19	NA	TRBJ1-1	CASSIGIVRMNTEAFF	TGTGCCAGTAGTATAGGCATCGTCCGGATGAACACTGAAGCTTTCTTT
TRBD1	TRBV7-2	once	TRBJ1-2	CASSSRTGGLYGYTF	TGTGCCAGCAGCTCCCGGACAGGGGGCCTCTATGGCTACACCTTC
NA	TRBV12-3/TRBV12-4	NA	TRBJ2-5	CASSFWGRETQYF	TGTGCCAGCAGTTTCTGGGGGAGGGAGACCCAGTACTTC